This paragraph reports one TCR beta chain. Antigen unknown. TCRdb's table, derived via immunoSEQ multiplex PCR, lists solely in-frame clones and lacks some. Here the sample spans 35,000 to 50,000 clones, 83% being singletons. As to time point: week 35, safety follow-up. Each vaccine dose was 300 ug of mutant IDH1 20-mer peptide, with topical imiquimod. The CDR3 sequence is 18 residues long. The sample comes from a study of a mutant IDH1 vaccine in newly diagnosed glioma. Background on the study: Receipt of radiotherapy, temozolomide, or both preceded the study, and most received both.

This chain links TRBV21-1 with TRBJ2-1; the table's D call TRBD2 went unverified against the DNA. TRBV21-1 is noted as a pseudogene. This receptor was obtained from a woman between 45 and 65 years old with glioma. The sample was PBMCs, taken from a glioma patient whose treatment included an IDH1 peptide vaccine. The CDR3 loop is CASSIRKVLAGGPREQFF. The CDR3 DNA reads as TGTGCCAGCAGCATTCGAAAGGTTCTAGCGGGGGGGCCACGGGAGCAGTTCTTC.